This T cell receptor beta chain stems from a study of beta chain features in type 1 diabetes. Findings and limits, study-wide: Type 1 diabetes patients had fewer VDJ junction insertions and more deletions. Shortening of TCRB CDR3s, moderate but significant, appeared in all four CD4+ subsets of Type 1 diabetes patients. Among patients, naive, central memory and Treg TCRB repertoires appeared more similar than among healthy donors.

The authors reverse transcribed all of the isolated RNA, so sequencing captured expressed TCRB transcripts. TCRdb's copy holds only in-frame clones and misses some; the assay was immunoSEQ multiplex PCR. The sample shows 350,000 to 400,000 clones, about 12% of them seen only once. CDR3 size: 15 residues. As concerns this clone: Its antigen is currently unknown.

What was sequenced was naive CD4+ T cells from blood. The V call is TRBV21-1, the J call TRBJ2-7; the D call in the table, TRBD1, was not verified against the DNA. TRBV21-1 is listed as a pseudogene. The receptor was isolated from a woman aged 18-29 years with type 1 diabetes. The CDR3, as DNA: TGTGCCAGCAGCAAAGATCCCAGGGGTTCCTACGAGCAGTACTTC. Residues: CASSKDPRGSYEQYF.